These 26 T cell receptor beta chains share one sample of origin, sequenced in a study of blood T cell repertoires in COVID-19. Generated by immunoSEQ multiplex PCR, the TCRdb table keeps only in-frame clones and is missing some. The sample has about 35,000 clones, 75% to 90% seen once. Sequencing was performed on peripheral blood. The receptor set was obtained from a man in his 60s with active or convalescent COVID-19.

The chain combines TRBV6-4 with TRBJ2-1, with 7 bases aligning to TRBD2. After removal of 2 bases from V and 4 bases from J, the junction contained 5 bases not matched to a gene. The germline CDR1 and CDR2 sequences are MRHNA and SNTAGT. The length of the CDR3 is 15 residues. The CDR3 is CASSDTLAVYNEQFF. The CDR3 DNA reads as TGTGCCAGCAGTGACACCCTAGCGGTGTACAATGAGCAGTTCTTC.

The chain couples TRBV5-1 to TRBJ1-1, with TRBD1 matching 10 bases. This CDR3 is built from 15 residues. Germline V CDR1 and CDR2: SGHRS, YFSETQ. V lost 3 bases to trimming and J lost 5 bases; unmatched junction nucleotides: 7. CDR3 DNA: TGCGCCAGCAGCTCGAGACAGGGGGCAGGTACTGAAGCTTTCTTT. Its protein is CASSSRQGAGTEAFF.

The J gene is TRBJ1-5, the V gene TRBV24-1; D perhaps matches TRBD1 (5 bases). Per the germline V gene, CDR1 is KGHDR and CDR2 is SFDVKD. V lost 2 bases to trimming and J lost 7 bases, with 14 bases between them. The CDR3 covers 15 residues. The CDR3 loop reads CATSDSRKGFQPQHF. The DNA of the CDR3 is TGTGCCACCAGTGATTCCCGAAAGGGGTTCCAGCCCCAGCATTTT.

This chain joins TRBV4-1 and TRBJ1-4; 7 bases match TRBD1. CDR3 length: 14 residues. Looked up from germline, CDR1 is MGHRA and CDR2 is YSYEKL. V gave up 4 bases and J gave up 11 bases; unmatched junction bases: 10. The CDR3 protein is CASSPQVTGHKLFF. Written as DNA, the CDR3 is TGCGCCAGCAGCCCACAGGTGACAGGGCACAAACTGTTTTTT.

The rearrangement joins TRBV7-2 to TRBJ1-2; TRBD1 might be the D (6 bases). The CDR3 totals 12 residues. The germline V and J ends were trimmed by 4 bases and 8 bases, with 11 bases remaining between them. CDR1 is SGHTA, CDR2 FQGNSA, per germline. CDR3 sequence reads: CASSSGESGYTF. CDR3 bases: TGTGCCAGCAGCTCAGGGGAGAGCGGCTACACCTTC.

The chain links TRBV4-2 to TRBJ2-5; D unresolved. There are 15 residues in the CDR3. The V and J ends lost 0 bases and 7 bases respectively, with 15 bases between them. The V gene's germline CDR1 is LGHNA and CDR2 YNFKEQ. This CDR3 is CASSQEGRSIGTQYF. In DNA form, the CDR3 reads TGTGCCAGCAGCCAAGAGGGCCGTTCGATCGGGACCCAGTACTTC.

The CDR3 DNA reads TGTGCCTGCGCAGGGTCCTACGAGCAGTACGTC. Translated: CACAGSYEQYV. The chain joins TRBV30 to TRBJ2-7, with D possibly TRBD1 on 5 matching bases. The CDR3 covers 11 residues. Trimming removed 6 bases at V and 1 base at J, with 7 bases between. The germline V gene has CDR1 GTSNPN and CDR2 SVGIG (reference sequence).

This clone was found a few times. The chain employs TRBV2 and TRBJ2-1, with TRBD2 matching over 12 bases. Germline-derived CDR1 and CDR2 are SNHLY and FYNNEI. CDR3 length: 18 residues. Germline trimming cut 6 bases from V and 6 bases from J; bases unmatched to any gene: 15. The CDR3 protein is CASRRQALAGGNTNEQFF. The CDR3 DNA follows: TGTGCCAGCAGGCGACAGGCACTAGCGGGGGGAAATACCAATGAGCAGTTCTTC. The entire variable domain, with the rest obtained from reference TRBV2 and TRBJ2-1, is as follows: EPEVTQTPSHQVTQMGQEVILRCVPISNHLYFYWYRQILGQKVEFLVSFYNNEISEKSEIFDDQFSVERPDGSNFTLKIRSTKLEDSAMYFCASRRQALAGGNTNEQFFGPGTRLTVL.

The chain recombines TRBV6-5 with TRBJ2-1, with D unresolved. Germline assignment: CDR1 MNHEY and CDR2 SVGAGI. The CDR3 sequence is 12 residues long. Trimming removed 5 bases at V and 4 bases at J, with 6 bases between. The DNA of the CDR3 is TGTGCCAGCAGTACATTGTACAATGAGCAGTTCTTC. This encodes CASSTLYNEQFF.

Worth noting for this clone: A read error may account for a junction end that differs from germline. V is TRBV6-4 and J is TRBJ1-2; possible D gene TRBD1, 5 bases. The CDR3 covers 11 residues. Germline V gene sequence: CDR1 MRHNA, CDR2 SNTAGT. CDR3 sequence reads: CPREIEYGYTF. The CDR3 DNA reads TGCCCCAGGGAAATAGAGTATGGCTACACCTTC.

The V call is TRBV27, the J call TRBJ1-1; 10 nucleotides align to TRBD1. This CDR3 is 17 amino acids long. Germline values: CDR1 MNHEY, CDR2 SMNVEV (reference sequence). With 7 bases clipped from V and 0 bases from J, the junction kept 11 bases outside the gene matches. CDR3 coding DNA: TGTGCCAGCAAAGCGGGACAGGGGATTTTCATGAACACTGAAGCTTTCTTT. It codes for CASKAGQGIFMNTEAFF.

The CDR3 is CASSQGTGSEQYV. In nucleotides, the CDR3 is TGTGCCAGCAGCCAGGGGACAGGGTCTGAGCAGTACGTC. This rearrangement joins TRBV5-6 to TRBJ2-7; TRBD1 aligns across 9 bases. CDR3 length: 13 residues. The V segment lost 4 bases and the J segment 7 bases; nucleotides outside the gene matches: 6. The germline V gene encodes CDR1 SGHDT and CDR2 YYEEEE.

This clone appeared a few times. CDR3 in amino acids: CASGRAGETQYF. For the CDR3, the DNA is TGTGCCAGCGGACGGGCGGGAGAGACCCAGTACTTC. The chain combines TRBV27 with TRBJ2-5; tentatively, D is TRBD2 (5 bases). The CDR3 is made up of 12 amino acids. V lost 8 bases and J 4 bases, leaving 11 bases between the germline ends. CDR1 and CDR2 from the germline V gene are MNHEY and SMNVEV (reference sequence).

This rearrangement joins TRBV7-2 to TRBJ1-1; the D is unclear. The germline V gene has CDR1 SGHTA and CDR2 FQGNSA. Trimming shortened V by 2 bases and J by 8 bases, and 15 bases separated the two germline ends. The CDR3 has 14 residues. CDR3 protein: CASSLKYRHEEAFF. The CDR3 DNA is TGTGCCAGCAGCTTAAAGTATAGACACGAAGAAGCTTTCTTT.

This clone has only one observation. The chain couples TRBV10-2 to TRBJ2-3, with a possible D match to TRBD2 (7 bases). Germline CDR1 WSHSY, CDR2 SAAADI. The ends were cut back, 0 bases at V and 5 bases at J, with 15 bases in the middle. This CDR3 is 16 amino acids long. CDR3 loop: CASSESGGGAGDTQYF. For the CDR3, the DNA is TGCGCCAGCAGTGAGTCTGGCGGGGGCGCAGGAGATACGCAGTATTTT.

This clone was observed a single time. The chain recombines TRBV5-5 with TRBJ1-4, with 9 positions matching TRBD1. J lost 7 bases, V lost 5 bases, and 9 bases had no gene match. Germline V gene lookup returns CDR1 SGHKS and CDR2 YYEKEE (reference sequence). The CDR3 consists of 15 residues. The CDR3 sequence: CASREMGQGTEKLFF. CDR3 DNA: TGTGCCAGCAGGGAGATGGGACAGGGTACTGAAAAACTGTTTTTT.

V is TRBV2 and J is TRBJ2-4; possible D gene TRBD2, 5 bases. Per germline, CDR1 SNHLY and CDR2 FYNNEI. V shed 4 bases and J shed 1 base, with 8 bases lying between them. The CDR3 covers 14 residues. The CDR3 DNA reads TGTGCCAGCAGTGGTAGCGTGGCCAAAAACATTCAGTACTTC. As protein: CASSGSVAKNIQYF.

There are a few counts of this clone. The chain carries TRBV19 and TRBJ1-1; TRBD1 might be the D (6 bases). Trimming removed 7 bases from V and 6 bases from J, with 15 bases in between. The CDR3 consists of 13 residues. Germline V lookup: CDR1 LNHDA, CDR2 SQIVND (reference sequence). The CDR3 sequence: CASNGGLRSEAFF. Written as DNA, the CDR3 is TGTGCCAGTAATGGGGGCTTACGGTCTGAAGCTTTCTTT.

The chain is built from TRBV3-1 (or the pseudogene TRBV3-2) and TRBJ1-3; D remains ambiguous. V was cut by 4 bases and J by 5 bases, with 18 bases left in between. CDR1 LGHDT and CDR2 YNNKEL come from the germline V gene (reference sequence). CDR3 length equals 16 residues. CDR3 DNA sequence: TGTGCCAGCAGCCTCGAGGCTTTACACGCACGAAACACCATATATTTT. It specifies CASSLEALHARNTIYF.

This clone has a handful of counts. The chain employs TRBV11-3 and TRBJ1-1, with a weak D call TRBD1 (6 bases). CDR1 is SGHNT, CDR2 YENEEA, per germline. There are 13 residues in the CDR3. V was trimmed by 5 bases and J by 10 bases, leaving 17 bases between them. This chain's CDR3 is CASSVGAWDGAFF. The CDR3 DNA reads as TGTGCCAGCAGCGTGGGGGCGTGGGATGGAGCTTTCTTT.

The chain uses TRBV18 and TRBJ1-2; D might be TRBD1 (5 bases). The germline V and J ends were trimmed by 0 bases and 5 bases, with 10 bases remaining between them. CDR1 is KGHSH and CDR2 is LQKENI in the germline V gene. The CDR3 runs to 14 residues. The CDR3 bases are TGTGCCAGCTCACCACCGAAGGGGCTTTATGGCTACACCTTC. The encoded protein is CASSPPKGLYGYTF. The full variable domain, in which reference TRBV18 and TRBJ1-2 provide the parts outside the CDR3, is NAGVMQNPRHLVRRRGQEARLRCSPMKGHSHVYWYRQLPEEGLKFMVYLQKENIIDESGMPKERFSAEFPKEGPSILRIQQVVRGDSAAYFCASSPPKGLYGYTFGSGTRLTVV.

The chain links TRBV4-3 to TRBJ1-2, with TRBD1 as a possible D gene (6 bases). Germline loops: CDR1 LGHNA, CDR2 YSLEER. The CDR3 is 14 residues long. V was trimmed by 1 base and J by 6 bases, leaving 12 bases between them. Here the CDR3 reads CASSQAQGTDGYTF. CDR3 sequence (DNA): TGCGCCAGCAGCCAAGCCCAGGGGACGGATGGCTACACCTTC.

The J gene is TRBJ1-1, the V gene TRBV18, with D possibly TRBD1 on 5 matching bases. The germline gives CDR1 KGHSH, CDR2 LQKENI. The CDR3 runs 14 residues. V lost 6 bases and J 3 bases, leaving 14 bases between the germline ends. DNA for the CDR3: TGTGCCAGCTCCACTCAGTCCAGGGACACTGAAGCTTTCTTT. Translated: CASSTQSRDTEAFF.

The chain couples TRBV29-1 to TRBJ2-7, with TRBD2 identical over 10 bases. CDR1 and CDR2 (germline): SQVTM, ANQGSEA. This CDR3 comprises 16 residues. V trimming: 8 bases; J trimming: 6 bases; junction bases outside the gene matches: 19. DNA for the CDR3: TGCAGCCCCTCGACAGGGATCGAGCGGGAGGGATCCGAGCAGTACGTC. Its translation: CSPSTGIEREGSEQYV.

V gene TRBV5-3 combines with J gene TRBJ2-7; D may be TRBD2 (5 bases). TRBV5-3 is an open reading frame, and its role is uncertain. The CDR3 spans 15 residues. Trimming removed 0 bases from V and 0 bases from J, with 10 bases in between. The CDR3 sequence is CARSLAGSSSYEQYV. CDR3 in DNA: TGTGCCAGAAGCTTGGCGGGGTCGAGCTCCTACGAGCAGTACGTC.

This clone was detected only a few times. CDR3 DNA: TGTGCCAGCAGCCAATCAGCAACAGGTGGTAGCACCGGGGAGCTGTTTTTT. Its protein product is CASSQSATGGSTGELFF. The J gene is TRBJ2-2, the V gene TRBV16; tentatively, D is TRBD1 (5 bases). The CDR3 has 17 amino acids. Germline CDR1 KGHSY, CDR2 FQNENV. The V end lost 0 bases, the J end lost 4 bases, and 15 bases lay between the germline ends.